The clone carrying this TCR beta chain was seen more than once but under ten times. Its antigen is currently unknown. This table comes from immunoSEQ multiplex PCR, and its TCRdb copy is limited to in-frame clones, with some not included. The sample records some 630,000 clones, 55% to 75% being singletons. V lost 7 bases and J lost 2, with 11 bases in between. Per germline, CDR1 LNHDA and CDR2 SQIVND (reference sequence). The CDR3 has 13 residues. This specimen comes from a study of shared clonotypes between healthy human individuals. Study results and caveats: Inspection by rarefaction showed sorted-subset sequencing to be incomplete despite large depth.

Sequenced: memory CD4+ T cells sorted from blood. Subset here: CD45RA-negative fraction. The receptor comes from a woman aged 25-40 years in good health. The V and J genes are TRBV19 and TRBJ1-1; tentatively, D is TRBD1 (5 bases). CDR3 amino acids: CASKGPPNTEAFF. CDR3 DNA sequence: TGTGCCAGTAAGGGGCCCCCAAACACTGAAGCTTTCTTT.